These T cell receptor beta chains were read from a single sample in a study of human T cells and chemical hapten exposure. Each CDR3 protein gets one entry after TCRdb re-called the RACE reads with MiXCR. This table holds just over 350,000 distinct CDR3 sequences, about 6% found once. The material sequenced was whole blood, taken in connection with sensitization to the hapten diphenylcyclopropenone (DPC). These receptors came from a young woman with alopecia areata. Some clones in this sample may be carry-over from other donors' samples. CDR3s include the opening cysteine and the closing phenylalanine or tryptophan. The D gene is left open where the match is weak. Some rows have no size entry. The others give once, few or many, or a class for an expanded clone.

size: few; V: TRBV6-2/TRBV6-3; J: TRBJ2-5; D: .; DNA: TGTGCCATCTCCCCGAGCGTCTCCGAGACCCAGTACTTC; CDR3: CAISPSVSETQYF
size: .; V: TRBV7-3; J: TRBJ2-5; D: .; DNA: TGTGCCAGCAGCGACGGGGTAACCAAAGAGACCCAGTACTTC; CDR3: CASSDGVTKETQYF
size: many; V: TRBV20-1; J: TRBJ2-5; D: TRBD2; DNA: TGCAGTGCTAGCGAGCGGGGGTACCAAGAGACCCAGTACTTC; CDR3: CSASERGYQETQYF
size: few; V: TRBV5-1; J: TRBJ2-1; D: .; DNA: TGCGCCAGCAGGCCCGGGACCACCCTGTACAATGAGCAGTTCTTC; CDR3: CASRPGTTLYNEQFF
size: many; V: TRBV20-1; J: TRBJ1-2; D: .; DNA: TGCAGTGCTGCCCCTAGGGGCCTACTCTACAATGGCTACACCTTC; CDR3: CSAAPRGLLYNGYTF
size: few; V: TRBV25-1; J: TRBJ2-5; D: .; DNA: TGTGCCAGCAGTGAATATAGGCAGGACTTGCGCCAGGAGACCCAGTACTTC; CDR3: CASSEYRQDLRQETQYF
size: few; V: TRBV4-3; J: TRBJ1-3; D: TRBD1; DNA: TGCGCCAGCAGCCAACTTACAGGGGTTGGAAACACCATATATTTT; CDR3: CASSQLTGVGNTIYF
size: many; V: TRBV6-2/TRBV6-3; J: TRBJ1-1; D: .; DNA: TGTGCCAGCAGAGGGGTATCCTGGGTAAACACTGAAGCTTTCTTT; CDR3: CASRGVSWVNTEAFF
size: many; V: TRBV19; J: TRBJ1-2; D: TRBD1; DNA: TGTGCCAGTAGTTTCGACAGGGGCGGCTATGGCTACACCTTC; CDR3: CASSFDRGGYGYTF
size: .; V: TRBV9; J: TRBJ2-4; D: .; DNA: TGTGCCAGCAGCGCCGGGACGTCCGGCAAAAACATTCAGTACTTC; CDR3: CASSAGTSGKNIQYF
size: many; V: TRBV12-3/TRBV12-4; J: TRBJ1-5; D: .; DNA: TGTGCCAGCAGTCCCGGGGCGGACTATCAGCCCCAGCATTTT; CDR3: CASSPGADYQPQHF
size: .; V: TRBV7-2; J: TRBJ2-1; D: .; DNA: TGTGCCAGCAGCTTCGACAGGCTTTACAATGAGCAGTTCTTC; CDR3: CASSFDRLYNEQFF
size: few; V: TRBV5-1; J: TRBJ2-1; D: .; DNA: TGCGCCAGCAGCTTGGAGGGCTCCTACAATGAGCAGTTCTTC; CDR3: CASSLEGSYNEQFF
size: few; V: TRBV4-2; J: TRBJ1-6; D: .; DNA: TGTGCCAGCAGCCTCATCGCGCGGGGGACCTATAATTCACCCCTCCACTTT; CDR3: CASSLIARGTYNSPLHF
size: many; V: TRBV6-5; J: TRBJ1-5; D: .; DNA: TGTGCCAGCAGTTACTCTGGGACTGGGAATAATCAGCCCCAGCATTTT; CDR3: CASSYSGTGNNQPQHF
size: many; V: TRBV7-2; J: TRBJ1-2; D: .; DNA: TGTGCCAGCAGCTTGAGACTCTATGGCTACACCTTC; CDR3: CASSLRLYGYTF
size: many; V: TRBV12-3/TRBV12-4; J: TRBJ1-1; D: TRBD1; DNA: TGTGCCAGCAGTTTATTTGGCAGGGGGGTTACAGTGAACACTGAAGCTTTCTTT; CDR3: CASSLFGRGVTVNTEAFF
size: few; V: TRBV12-3/TRBV12-4; J: TRBJ2-1; D: TRBD2; DNA: TGTGCCAGCATCGTGGGACGGGGGGGCAGGGAGCAGTTCTTC; CDR3: CASIVGRGGREQFF
size: few; V: TRBV27; J: TRBJ2-5; D: .; DNA: TGTGCCGCGGGGACCCTCCAGGAAGAGACCCAGTACTTC; CDR3: CAAGTLQEETQYF
size: many; V: TRBV20-1; J: TRBJ1-1; D: TRBD1; DNA: TGCAGTGCTTGGGACAGATTTAACACTGAAGCTTTCTTT; CDR3: CSAWDRFNTEAFF
size: many; V: TRBV12-3/TRBV12-4; J: TRBJ2-3; D: TRBD2; DNA: TGTGCCAGCAGTTTCGGGGGGGAGAGGACAGATACGCAGTATTTT; CDR3: CASSFGGERTDTQYF
size: .; V: TRBV28; J: TRBJ2-7; D: .; DNA: TGTGCCAGCAGTTGGGGGGGGGCCTTACCCCCAACATCCGAGCAGTACTTC; CDR3: CASSWGGALPPTSEQYF
size: few; V: TRBV6-5; J: TRBJ2-1; D: .; DNA: TGTGCCAGCAGTTACTCGAGGTCAGAACCCAATGAGCAGTTCTTC; CDR3: CASSYSRSEPNEQFF
size: many; V: TRBV29-1; J: TRBJ2-7; D: .; DNA: TGCAGCGTTGAAGATCTCGGGGACGAGCAGTACTTC; CDR3: CSVEDLGDEQYF
size: many; V: TRBV29-1; J: TRBJ1-2; D: .; DNA: TGCAGCGTTGAAGGCCTACAGAGGACTAACTATGGCTACACCTTC; CDR3: CSVEGLQRTNYGYTF
size: .; V: TRBV24-1; J: TRBJ1-2; D: TRBD1; DNA: TGTGCCACCAGTGCAGGGGGTTCCTATGGCTACACCTTC; CDR3: CATSAGGSYGYTF
size: many; V: TRBV29-1; J: TRBJ1-2; D: .; DNA: TGCAGCGTTCTAACAGGGAGCGGCTACACCTTC; CDR3: CSVLTGSGYTF
size: .; V: TRBV5-1; J: TRBJ2-3; D: .; DNA: TGCGCCAGCAGCTTGGGGCCAGTTGACACAGATACGCAGTATTTT; CDR3: CASSLGPVDTDTQYF
size: few; V: TRBV6-5; J: TRBJ2-7; D: TRBD2; DNA: TGTGCCAGCAGTTACTCTAGCGGGGGGGCCGCCTACGAGCAGTACTTC; CDR3: CASSYSSGGAAYEQYF
size: .; V: TRBV4-2; J: TRBJ2-1; D: .; DNA: TGTGCCAGCAGCCAACGGGGGACGGGGGTTCGCGATGAGCAGTTCTTC; CDR3: CASSQRGTGVRDEQFF
size: many; V: TRBV12-3/TRBV12-4; J: TRBJ2-3; D: TRBD2; DNA: TGTGCCAGCAGTTTATTTTCGGGGGGGGAAGCAGATACGCAGTATTTT; CDR3: CASSLFSGGEADTQYF
size: .; V: TRBV6-4; J: TRBJ2-3; D: .; DNA: TGTGCCAGCAGCGAGGACGTCCGGGATACGCAGTATTTT; CDR3: CASSEDVRDTQYF
size: many; V: TRBV6-6; J: TRBJ1-6; D: .; DNA: TGTGCCAGCAGAAGCGGCAGCTATAATTCACCCCTCCACTTT; CDR3: CASRSGSYNSPLHF